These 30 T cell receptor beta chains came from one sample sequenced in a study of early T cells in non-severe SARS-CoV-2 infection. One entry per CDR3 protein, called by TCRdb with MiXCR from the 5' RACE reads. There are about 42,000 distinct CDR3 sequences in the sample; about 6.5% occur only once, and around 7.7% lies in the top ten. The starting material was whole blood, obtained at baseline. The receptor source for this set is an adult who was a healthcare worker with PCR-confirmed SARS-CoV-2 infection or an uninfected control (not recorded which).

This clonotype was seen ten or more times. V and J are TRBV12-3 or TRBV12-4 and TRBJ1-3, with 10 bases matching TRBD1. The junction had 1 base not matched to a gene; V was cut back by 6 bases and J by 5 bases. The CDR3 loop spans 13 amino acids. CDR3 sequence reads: CASRDRGRNTIYF. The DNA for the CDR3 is TGTGCCAGCAGGGACAGGGGGAGAAACACCATATATTTT.

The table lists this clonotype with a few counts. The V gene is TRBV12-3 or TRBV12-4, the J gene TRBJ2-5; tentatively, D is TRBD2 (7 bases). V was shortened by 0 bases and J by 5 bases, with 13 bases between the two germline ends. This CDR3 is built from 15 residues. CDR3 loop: CASSLAGGPLETQYF. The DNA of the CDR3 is TGTGCCAGCAGTTTAGCGGGGGGGCCCTTGGAGACCCAGTACTTC.

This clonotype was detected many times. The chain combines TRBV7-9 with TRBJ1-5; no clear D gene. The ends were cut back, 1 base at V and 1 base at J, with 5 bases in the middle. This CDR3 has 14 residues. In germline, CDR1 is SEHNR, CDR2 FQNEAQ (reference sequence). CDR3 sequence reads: CASSLGRSNQPQHF. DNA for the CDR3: TGTGCCAGCAGCTTAGGTCGGAGCAATCAGCCCCAGCATTTT.

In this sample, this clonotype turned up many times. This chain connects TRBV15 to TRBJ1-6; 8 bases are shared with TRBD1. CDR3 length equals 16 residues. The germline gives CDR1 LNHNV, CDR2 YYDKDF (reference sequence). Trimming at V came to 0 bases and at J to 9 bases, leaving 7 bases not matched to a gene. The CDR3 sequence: CATSRDAGQVFSPLHF. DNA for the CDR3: TGTGCCACCAGCAGAGATGCGGGACAGGTCTTTTCACCCCTCCACTTT.

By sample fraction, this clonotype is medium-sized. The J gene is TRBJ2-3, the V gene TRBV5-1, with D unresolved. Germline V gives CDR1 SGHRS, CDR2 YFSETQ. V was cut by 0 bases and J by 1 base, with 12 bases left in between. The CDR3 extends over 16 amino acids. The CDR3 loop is CASSLAMVQGTDTQYF. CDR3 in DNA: TGCGCCAGCAGCTTGGCAATGGTTCAGGGCACAGATACGCAGTATTTT.

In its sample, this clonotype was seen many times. CDR3 bases: TGTGCCAGCACCCCGTGGAGGGGCGCGGGTGGGGCCAACGTCCTGACTTTC. Protein product: CASTPWRGAGGANVLTF. The rearrangement uses TRBV12-3 or TRBV12-4 and TRBJ2-6; D is perhaps TRBD2 (6 bases). The CDR3 length is 17 residues. The germline V and J ends were trimmed by 7 bases and 3 bases, with 19 bases remaining between them.

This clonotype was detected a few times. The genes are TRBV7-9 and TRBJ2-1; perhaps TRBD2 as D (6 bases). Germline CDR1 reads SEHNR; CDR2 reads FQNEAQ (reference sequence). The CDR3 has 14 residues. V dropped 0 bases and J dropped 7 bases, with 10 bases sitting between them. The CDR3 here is CASSLAGSGNEQFF. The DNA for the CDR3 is TGTGCCAGCAGCTTAGCCGGGAGTGGGAATGAGCAGTTCTTC.

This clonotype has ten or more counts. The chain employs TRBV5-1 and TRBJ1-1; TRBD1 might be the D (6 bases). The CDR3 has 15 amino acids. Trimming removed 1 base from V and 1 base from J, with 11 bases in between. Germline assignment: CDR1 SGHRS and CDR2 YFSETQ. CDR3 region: CASSLQGQKNTEAFF. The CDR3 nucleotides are TGCGCCAGCAGCTTGCAGGGACAAAAGAACACTGAAGCTTTCTTT.

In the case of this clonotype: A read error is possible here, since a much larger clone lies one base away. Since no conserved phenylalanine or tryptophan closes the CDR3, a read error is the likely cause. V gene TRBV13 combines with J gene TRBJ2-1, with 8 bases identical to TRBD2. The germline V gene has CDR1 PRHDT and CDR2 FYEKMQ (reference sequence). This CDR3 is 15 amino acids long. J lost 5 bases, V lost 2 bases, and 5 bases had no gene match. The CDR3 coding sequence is TGTGCCAGCAGCTTACCGGGGGGGCCGAACAATGAGCAGTTCTCC. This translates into CASSLPGGPNNEQFS.

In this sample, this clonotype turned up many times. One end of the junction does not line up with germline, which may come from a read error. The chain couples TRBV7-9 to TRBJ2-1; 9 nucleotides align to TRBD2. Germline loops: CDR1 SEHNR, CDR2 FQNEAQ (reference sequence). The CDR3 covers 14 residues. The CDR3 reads CASSLAGRYNEQFF. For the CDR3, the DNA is TGTGCCAGCAGCCTAGCGGGGCGCTACAATGAGCAGTTCTTC.

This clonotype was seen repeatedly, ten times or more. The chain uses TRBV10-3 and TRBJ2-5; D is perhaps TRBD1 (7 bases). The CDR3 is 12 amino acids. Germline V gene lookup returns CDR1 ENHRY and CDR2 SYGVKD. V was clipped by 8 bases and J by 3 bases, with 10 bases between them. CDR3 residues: CAIAGGKETQYF. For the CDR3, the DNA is TGTGCCATCGCAGGGGGGAAAGAGACCCAGTACTTC.

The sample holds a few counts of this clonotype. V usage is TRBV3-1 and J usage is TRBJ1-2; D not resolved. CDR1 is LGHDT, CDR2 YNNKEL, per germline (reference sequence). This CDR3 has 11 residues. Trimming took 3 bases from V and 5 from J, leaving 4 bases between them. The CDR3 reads CASSHAYGYTF. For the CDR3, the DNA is TGTGCCAGCAGCCATGCGTATGGCTACACCTTC.

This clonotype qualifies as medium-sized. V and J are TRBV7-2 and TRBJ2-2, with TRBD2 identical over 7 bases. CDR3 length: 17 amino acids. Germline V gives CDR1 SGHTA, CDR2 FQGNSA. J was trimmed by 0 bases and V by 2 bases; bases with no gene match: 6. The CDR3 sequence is CASSLRRGLTNTGELFF. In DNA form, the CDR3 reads TGTGCCAGCAGCTTACGGCGGGGGTTAACGAACACCGGGGAGCTGTTTTTT. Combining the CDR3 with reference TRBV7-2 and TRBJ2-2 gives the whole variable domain GAGVSQSPSNKVTEKGKDVELRCDPISGHTALYWYRQSLGQGLEFLIYFQGNSAPDKSGLPSDRFSAERTGGSVSTLTIQRTQQEDSAVYLCASSLRRGLTNTGELFFGEGSRLTVL.

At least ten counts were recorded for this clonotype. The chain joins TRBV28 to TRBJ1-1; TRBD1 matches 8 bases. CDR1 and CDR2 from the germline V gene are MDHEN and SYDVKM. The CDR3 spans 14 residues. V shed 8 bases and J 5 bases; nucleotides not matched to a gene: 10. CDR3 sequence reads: CASRWGRGRTEAFF. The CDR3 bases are TGTGCCAGCCGTTGGGGCAGGGGGCGGACTGAAGCTTTCTTT.

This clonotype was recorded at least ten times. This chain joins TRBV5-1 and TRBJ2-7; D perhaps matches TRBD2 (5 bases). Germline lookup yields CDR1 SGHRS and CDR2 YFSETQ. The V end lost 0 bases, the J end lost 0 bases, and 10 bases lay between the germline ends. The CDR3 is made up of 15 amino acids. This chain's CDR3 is CASSLAGGFSYEQYF. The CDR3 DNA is TGCGCCAGCAGCTTGGCCGGAGGATTCTCCTACGAGCAGTACTTC.

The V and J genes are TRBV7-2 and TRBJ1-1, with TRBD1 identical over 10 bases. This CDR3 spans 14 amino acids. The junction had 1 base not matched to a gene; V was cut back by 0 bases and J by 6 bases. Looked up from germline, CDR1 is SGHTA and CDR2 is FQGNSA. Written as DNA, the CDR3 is TGTGCCAGCAGCTTAGCGGGACAGGGGCCTGAAGCTTTCTTT. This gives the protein CASSLAGQGPEAFF. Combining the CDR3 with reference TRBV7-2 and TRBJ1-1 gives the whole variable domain GAGVSQSPSNKVTEKGKDVELRCDPISGHTALYWYRQSLGQGLEFLIYFQGNSAPDKSGLPSDRFSAERTGGSVSTLTIQRTQQEDSAVYLCASSLAGQGPEAFFGQGTRLTVV.

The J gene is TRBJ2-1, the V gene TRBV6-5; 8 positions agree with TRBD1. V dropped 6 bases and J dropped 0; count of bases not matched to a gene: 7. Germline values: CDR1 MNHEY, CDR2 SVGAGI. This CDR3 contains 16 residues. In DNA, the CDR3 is TGTGCCAGCAGATCCACCGGGACAGGCTCCTACAATGAGCAGTTCTTC. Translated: CASRSTGTGSYNEQFF.

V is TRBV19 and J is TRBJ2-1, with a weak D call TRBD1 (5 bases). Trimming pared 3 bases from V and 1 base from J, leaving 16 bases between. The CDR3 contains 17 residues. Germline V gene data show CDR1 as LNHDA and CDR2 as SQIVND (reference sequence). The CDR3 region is CASSIDPRQPSYNEQFF. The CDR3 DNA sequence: TGTGCCAGTAGTATCGACCCCAGACAGCCATCCTACAATGAGCAGTTCTTC.

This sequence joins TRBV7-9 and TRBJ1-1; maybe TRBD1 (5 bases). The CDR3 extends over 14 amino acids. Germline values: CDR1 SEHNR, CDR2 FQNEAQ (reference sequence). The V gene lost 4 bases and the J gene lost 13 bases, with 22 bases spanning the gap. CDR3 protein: CASSSTGGVLKLFF. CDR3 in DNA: TGTGCCAGCAGCTCGACCGGGGGGGTACTGAAGCTTTTCTTT. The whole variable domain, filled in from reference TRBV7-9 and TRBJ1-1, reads DTGVSQNPRHKITKRGQNVTFRCDPISEHNRLYWYRQTLGQGPEFLTYFQNEAQLEKSRLLSDRFSAERPKGSFSTLEIQRTEQGDSAMYLCASSSTGGVLKLFFGQGTRLTVV.

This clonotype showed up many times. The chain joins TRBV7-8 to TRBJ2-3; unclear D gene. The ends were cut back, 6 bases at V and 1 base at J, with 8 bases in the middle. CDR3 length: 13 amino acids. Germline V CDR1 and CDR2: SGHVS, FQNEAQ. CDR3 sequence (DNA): TGTGCCAGCAGGGAAGGAGGCACAGATACGCAGTATTTT. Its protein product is CASREGGTDTQYF.

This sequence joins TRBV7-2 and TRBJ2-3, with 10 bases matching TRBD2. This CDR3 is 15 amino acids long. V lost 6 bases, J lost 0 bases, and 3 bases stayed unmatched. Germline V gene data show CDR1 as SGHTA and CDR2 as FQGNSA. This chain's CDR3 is CASSYSGRSTDTQYF. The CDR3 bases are TGTGCCAGCAGTTATAGCGGGAGGAGCACAGATACGCAGTATTTT.

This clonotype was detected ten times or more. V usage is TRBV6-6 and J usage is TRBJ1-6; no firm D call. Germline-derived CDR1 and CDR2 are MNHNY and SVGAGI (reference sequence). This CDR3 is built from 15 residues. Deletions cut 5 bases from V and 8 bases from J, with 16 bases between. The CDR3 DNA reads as TGTGCCAGCAGTCCTGGCGGCCTTCCCGATTCACCCCTCCACTTT. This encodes CASSPGGLPDSPLHF.

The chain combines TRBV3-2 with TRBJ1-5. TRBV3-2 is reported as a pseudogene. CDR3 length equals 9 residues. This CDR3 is CASSQAQHF. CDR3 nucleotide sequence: TGTGCCAGCAGCCAAGCTCAGCATTTT.

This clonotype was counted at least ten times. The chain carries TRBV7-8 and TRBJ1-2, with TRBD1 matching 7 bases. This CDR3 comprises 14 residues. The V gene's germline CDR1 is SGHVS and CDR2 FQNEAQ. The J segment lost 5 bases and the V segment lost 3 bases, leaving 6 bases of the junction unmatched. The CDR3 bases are TGTGCCAGCAGCTTGATAGAACAGGGGTATGGCTACACCTTC. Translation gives CASSLIEQGYGYTF.

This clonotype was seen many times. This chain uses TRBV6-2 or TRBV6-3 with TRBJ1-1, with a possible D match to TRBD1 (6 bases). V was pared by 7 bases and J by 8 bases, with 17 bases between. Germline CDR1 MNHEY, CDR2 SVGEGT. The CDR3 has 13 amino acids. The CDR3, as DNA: TGTGCCAGCAAGGGGGTGGTTCCCCAGGAAGCTTTCTTT. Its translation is CASKGVVPQEAFF.

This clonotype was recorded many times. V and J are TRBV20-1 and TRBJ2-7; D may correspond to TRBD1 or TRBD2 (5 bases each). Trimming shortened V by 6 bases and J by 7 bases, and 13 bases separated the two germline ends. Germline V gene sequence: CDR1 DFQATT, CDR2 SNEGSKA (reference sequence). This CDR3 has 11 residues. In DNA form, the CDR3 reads TGCAGTGCGACTAAGACAGAAGAGCAGTACTTC. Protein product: CSATKTEEQYF.

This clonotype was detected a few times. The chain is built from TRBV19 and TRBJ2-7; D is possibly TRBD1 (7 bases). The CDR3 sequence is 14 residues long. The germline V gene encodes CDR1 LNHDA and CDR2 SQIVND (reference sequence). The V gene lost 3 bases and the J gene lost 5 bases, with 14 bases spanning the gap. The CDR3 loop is CASSMTGTSDEQYF. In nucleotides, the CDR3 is TGTGCCAGTAGTATGACAGGGACTTCCGACGAGCAGTACTTC.

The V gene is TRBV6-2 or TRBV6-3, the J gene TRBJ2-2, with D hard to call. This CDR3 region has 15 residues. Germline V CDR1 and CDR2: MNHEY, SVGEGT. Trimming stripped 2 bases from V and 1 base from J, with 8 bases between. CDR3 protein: CASSYRPGNTGELFF. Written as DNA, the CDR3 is TGTGCCAGCAGTTACCGGCCAGGGAACACCGGGGAGCTGTTTTTT.

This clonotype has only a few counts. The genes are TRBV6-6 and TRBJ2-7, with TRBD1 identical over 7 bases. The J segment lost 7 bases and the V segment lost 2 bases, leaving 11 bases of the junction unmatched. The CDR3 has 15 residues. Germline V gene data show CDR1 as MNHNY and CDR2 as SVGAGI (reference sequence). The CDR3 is CASSYGGQSKGEQYF. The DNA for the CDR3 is TGTGCCAGCAGTTACGGGGGACAGTCCAAAGGGGAGCAGTACTTC.

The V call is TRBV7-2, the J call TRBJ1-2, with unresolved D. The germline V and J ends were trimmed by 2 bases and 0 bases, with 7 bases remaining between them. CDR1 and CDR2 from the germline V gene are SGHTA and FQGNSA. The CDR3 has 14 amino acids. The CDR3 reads CASSLRSTNYGYTF. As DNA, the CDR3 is TGTGCCAGCAGCTTAAGGAGTACTAACTATGGCTACACCTTC.